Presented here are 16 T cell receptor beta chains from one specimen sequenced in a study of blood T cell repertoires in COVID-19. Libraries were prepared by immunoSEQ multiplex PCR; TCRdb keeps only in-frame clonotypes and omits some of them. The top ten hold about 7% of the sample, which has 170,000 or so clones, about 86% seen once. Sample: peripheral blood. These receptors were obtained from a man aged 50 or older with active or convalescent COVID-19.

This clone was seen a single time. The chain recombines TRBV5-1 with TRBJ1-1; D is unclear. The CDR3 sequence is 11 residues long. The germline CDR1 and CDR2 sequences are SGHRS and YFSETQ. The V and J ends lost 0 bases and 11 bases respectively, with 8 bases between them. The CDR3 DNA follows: TGCGCCAGCAGCTTGGAGTCCGAGGCTTTCTTT. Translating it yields CASSLESEAFF.

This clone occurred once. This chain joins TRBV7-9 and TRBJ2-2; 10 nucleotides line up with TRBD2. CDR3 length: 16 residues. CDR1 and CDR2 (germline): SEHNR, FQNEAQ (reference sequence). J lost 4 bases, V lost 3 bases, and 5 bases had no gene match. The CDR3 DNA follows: TGTGCCAGCAGCTTCCTAGCGGGAGCTGGCACCGGGGAGCTGTTTTTT. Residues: CASSFLAGAGTGELFF.

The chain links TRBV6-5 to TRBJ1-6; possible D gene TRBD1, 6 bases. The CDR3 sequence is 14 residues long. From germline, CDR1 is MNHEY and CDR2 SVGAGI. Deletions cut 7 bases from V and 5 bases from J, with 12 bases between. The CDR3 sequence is CASKEQGDNSPLHF. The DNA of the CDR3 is TGTGCCAGCAAAGAACAGGGAGATAATTCACCCCTCCACTTT.

CDR3: CASSHRNPMNTEAFF. DNA for the CDR3: TGTGCCAGCAGTCACAGGAACCCCATGAACACTGAAGCTTTCTTT. The chain links TRBV6-2 or TRBV6-3 to TRBJ1-1; weak D call: TRBD1 (5 bases). Germline lookup yields CDR1 MNHEY and CDR2 SVGEGT. The CDR3 is made up of 15 amino acids. V lost 5 bases to trimming and J lost 0 bases, with 13 bases between them.

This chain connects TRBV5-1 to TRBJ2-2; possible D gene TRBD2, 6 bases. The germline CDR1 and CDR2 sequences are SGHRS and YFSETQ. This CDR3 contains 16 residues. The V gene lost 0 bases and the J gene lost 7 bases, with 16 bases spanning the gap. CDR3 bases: TGCGCCAGCAGCTTGGCCGGCGGCAGGCGGGGCGGGGAGCTGTTTTTT. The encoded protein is CASSLAGGRRGGELFF. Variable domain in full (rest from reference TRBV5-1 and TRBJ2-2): KAGVTQTPRYLIKTRGQQVTLSCSPISGHRSVSWYQQTPGQGLQFLFEYFSETQRNKGNFPGRFSGRQFSNSRSEMNVSTLELGDSALYLCASSLAGGRRGGELFFGEGSRLTVL.

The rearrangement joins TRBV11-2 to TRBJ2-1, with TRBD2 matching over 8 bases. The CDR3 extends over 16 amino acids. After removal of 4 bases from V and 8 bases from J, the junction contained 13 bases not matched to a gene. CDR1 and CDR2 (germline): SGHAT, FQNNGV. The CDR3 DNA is TGTGCCAGCAGCTCTTTAATCGGGAGGGCCATGTATGAGCAGTTCTTC. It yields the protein CASSSLIGRAMYEQFF.

The CDR3 nucleotides read TGTGCCAGCAGTGAGACAGGGGAAGGCTACACCTTC. Its protein product is CASSETGEGYTF. V and J are TRBV6-1 and TRBJ1-2; 8 bases are shared with TRBD1. The CDR3 has 12 residues. J was trimmed by 8 bases and V by 3 bases; bases with no gene match: 2. Germline-derived CDR1 and CDR2 are MNHNS and SASEGT.

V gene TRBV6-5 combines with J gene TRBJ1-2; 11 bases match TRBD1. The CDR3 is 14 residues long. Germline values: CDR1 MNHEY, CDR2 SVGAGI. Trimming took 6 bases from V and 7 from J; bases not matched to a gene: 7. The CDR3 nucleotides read TGTGCCAGCAGAGGGACAGGGGGTATCGGTGGCTACACCTTC. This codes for CASRGTGGIGGYTF.

CDR3 sequence: CASSVDPDRGEQYF. DNA for the CDR3: TGTGCCAGCAGCGTAGATCCGGACAGGGGGGAGCAGTACTTC. The V gene is TRBV9, the J gene TRBJ2-7; 10 bases line up with TRBD1. The CDR3 totals 14 residues. J gave up 7 bases and V 0 bases, and 4 bases lay outside the gene matches. Germline loops: CDR1 SGDLS, CDR2 YYNGEE.

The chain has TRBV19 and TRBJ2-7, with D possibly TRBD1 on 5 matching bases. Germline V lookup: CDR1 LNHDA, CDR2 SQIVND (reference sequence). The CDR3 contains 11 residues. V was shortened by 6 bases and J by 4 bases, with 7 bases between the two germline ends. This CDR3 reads CASRQEYEQYF. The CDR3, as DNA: TGTGCCAGTAGACAGGAGTACGAGCAGTACTTC.

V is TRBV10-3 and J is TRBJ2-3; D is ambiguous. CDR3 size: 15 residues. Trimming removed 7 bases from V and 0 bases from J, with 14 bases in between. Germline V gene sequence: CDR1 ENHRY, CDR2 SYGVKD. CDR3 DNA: TGTGCCATCAATGACCTCAGATACAGCACAGATACGCAGTATTTT. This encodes CAINDLRYSTDTQYF.

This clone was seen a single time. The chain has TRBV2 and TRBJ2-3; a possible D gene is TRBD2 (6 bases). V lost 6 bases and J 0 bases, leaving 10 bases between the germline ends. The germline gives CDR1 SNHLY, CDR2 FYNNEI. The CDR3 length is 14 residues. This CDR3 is CASSELASTDTQYF. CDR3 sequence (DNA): TGTGCCAGCAGCGAACTAGCTAGCACAGATACGCAGTATTTT.

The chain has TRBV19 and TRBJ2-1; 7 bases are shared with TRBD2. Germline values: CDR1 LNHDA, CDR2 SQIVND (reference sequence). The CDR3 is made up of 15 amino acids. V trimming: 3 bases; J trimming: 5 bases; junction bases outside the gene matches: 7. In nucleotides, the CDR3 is TGTGCCAGTAGTATTTTACTAGCGAGGGACAATGAGCAGTTCTTC. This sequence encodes CASSILLARDNEQFF.

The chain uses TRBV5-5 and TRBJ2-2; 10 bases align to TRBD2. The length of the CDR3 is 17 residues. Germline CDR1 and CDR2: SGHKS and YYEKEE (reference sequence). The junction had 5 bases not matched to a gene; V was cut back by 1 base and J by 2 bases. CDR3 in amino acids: CASSLKLAGGNTGELFF. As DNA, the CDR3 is TGTGCCAGCAGCTTGAAGTTAGCGGGGGGTAACACCGGGGAGCTGTTTTTT. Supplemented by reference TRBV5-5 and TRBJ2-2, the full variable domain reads DAGVTQSPTHLIKTRGQQVTLRCSPISGHKSVSWYQQVLGQGPQFIFQYYEKEERGRGNFPDRFSARQFPNYSSELNVNALLLGDSALYLCASSLKLAGGNTGELFFGEGSRLTVL.

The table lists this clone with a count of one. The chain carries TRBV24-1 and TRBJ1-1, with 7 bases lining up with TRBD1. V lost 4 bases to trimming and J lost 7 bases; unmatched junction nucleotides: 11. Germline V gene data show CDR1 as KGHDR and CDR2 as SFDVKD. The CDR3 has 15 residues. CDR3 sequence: CATSEGREWTGEAFF. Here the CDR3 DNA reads TGTGCCACCAGTGAAGGAAGGGAGTGGACAGGTGAAGCTTTCTTT.

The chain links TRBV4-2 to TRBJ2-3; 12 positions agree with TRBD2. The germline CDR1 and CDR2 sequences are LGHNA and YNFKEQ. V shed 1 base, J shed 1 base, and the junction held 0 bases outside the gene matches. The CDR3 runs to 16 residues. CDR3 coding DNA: TGTGCCAGCAGCCAAGGGACTAGCGGGGGCACAGATACGCAGTATTTT. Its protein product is CASSQGTSGGTDTQYF.